This T cell receptor beta chain was profiled in a study of blood T cell repertoires in COVID-19. In the study overall: There were acute and convalescent COVID-19 samples, and they came from the United States, Italy and Spain. PBMCs, B-cell-depleted T cells, or T cells provided the cDNA or gDNA that made up the material.

Per the study methods: Nucleated cell counts were estimated from reference gene primer amplification. Assay: immunoSEQ multiplex PCR; the TCRdb copy retains only in-frame clones and omits some. The D gene and trimming were derived from the DNA, and the V and J assignments and clone size from that table. The table shows 270,000 or so clones, with 65% to 90% occurring only once. This CDR3 region has 15 residues. J was trimmed by 6 bases and V by 4 bases; bases with no gene match: 9. The germline CDR1 and CDR2 sequences are LGHDT and YNNKEL (reference sequence). This clone was observed at least ten times.

The TCR was taken from a human donor in a cohort sampled during active COVID-19. The chain links TRBV3-1 (or the pseudogene TRBV3-2) to TRBJ2-7, with 10 bases matching TRBD2. Sequenced material: peripheral blood. The CDR3 loop reads CASSPGLAGVSEQYF. In nucleotides, the CDR3 is TGTGCCAGCAGCCCGGGCCTAGCGGGAGTTAGCGAGCAGTACTTC.